This T cell receptor (beta chain) is drawn from a study of blood T cell repertoires in COVID-19. Study at large: Researchers got acute and convalescent COVID-19 samples from the United States, Italy and Spain. T cells, B-cell-depleted T cells, or PBMCs provided the cDNA or gDNA that served as material.

Source study methods: Scientists estimated how many nucleated cells there were by amplifying reference gene primers. Clones were read by immunoSEQ multiplex PCR, and TCRdb kept only the in-frame ones, dropping some. That table is the source of V, J and clone size, and D and trimming were worked out from the DNA. This sample has over 200,000 clones; roughly 87% occur once, and the top ten carry roughly 2%. This TCR was recovered from a man aged 35-49 years with active or convalescent COVID-19. Sample: peripheral blood.

CDR3 sequence (DNA): TGTGCCAGCAGCTTAATACGATGGCTAGCGGGGGCCGAGAACACCGGGGAGCTGTTTTTT. Translated: CASSLIRWLAGAENTGELFF. This chain links TRBV11-3 with TRBJ2-2; TRBD2 agrees at 10 bases. CDR3 length equals 20 residues. After removal of 2 bases from V and 1 base from J, the junction contained 13 bases not matched to a gene. The germline V gene encodes CDR1 SGHNT and CDR2 YENEEA.